One and the same sample provided the 8 T cell receptor beta chains below, sequenced in a study of T cell responses to AZD1222 COVID-19 vaccine. Using immunoSEQ multiplex PCR, the repertoire was profiled, and TCRdb retains in-frame clones only, with some absent. This sample carries 120,000 or so clones, 85% to 90% of them seen once, and the ten largest clones take roughly 7.7%. Sequenced here: peripheral blood, sampled on day 0 of AZD1222 vaccination. The receptors here all came from an adult in good health.

The rearrangement links TRBV7-2 to TRBJ2-1, with TRBD2 matching 12 bases. V gave up 4 bases and J gave up 5 bases; unmatched junction bases: 6. CDR3 size: 16 residues. Germline V lookup: CDR1 SGHTA, CDR2 FQGNSA. The CDR3 region has the DNA TGTGCCAGCAGCTACCTAGCGGGAGGGGCCCACAATGAGCAGTTCTTC. Amino acid sequence: CASSYLAGGAHNEQFF.

The rearrangement links TRBV5-1 to TRBJ2-3, with 9 bases identical to TRBD2. The trim removed 4 bases at V and 5 bases at J, leaving 5 bases unmatched. CDR1 is SGHRS, CDR2 YFSETQ, per germline. The CDR3 length is 14 residues. The CDR3 DNA is TGCGCCAGCAGCGAACTAGCGGGCCTAGATACGCAGTATTTT. It encodes CASSELAGLDTQYF.

This clone was found once. The CDR3 coding sequence is TGTGCCAGCACCCGGGGTCCCTACGAGCAGTACTTC. The encoded protein is CASTRGPYEQYF. The rearrangement links TRBV6-5 to TRBJ2-7; D is possibly TRBD2 (5 bases). Trimming pared 7 bases from V and 2 bases from J, leaving 9 bases between. The CDR3 sequence is 12 residues long. Germline CDR1 and CDR2: MNHEY and SVGAGI.

This chain connects TRBV19 to TRBJ1-1, with TRBD1 identical over 8 bases. CDR1 and CDR2 (germline): LNHDA, SQIVND (reference sequence). The junction had 6 bases not matched to a gene; V was cut back by 5 bases and J by 4 bases. The CDR3 spans 14 residues. This CDR3 reads CASSVTGDGTEAFF. For the CDR3, the DNA is TGTGCCAGTAGTGTGACAGGGGACGGCACTGAAGCTTTCTTT.

The genes are TRBV30 and TRBJ2-3, with TRBD2 matching over 7 bases. CDR1 GTSNPN and CDR2 SVGIG come from the germline V gene (reference sequence). J gave up 1 base and V 2 bases, and 6 bases lay outside the gene matches. The CDR3 is 15 amino acids. CDR3 region: CAWSKGGSGTDTQYF. The CDR3, as DNA: TGTGCCTGGAGTAAGGGCGGGAGCGGCACAGATACGCAGTATTTT. Drawing the rest from reference TRBV30 and TRBJ2-3, the complete variable domain is SQTIHQWPATLVQPVGSPLSLECTVEGTSNPNLYWYRQAAGRGLQLLFYSVGIGQISSEVPQNLSASRPQDRQFILSSKKLLLSDSGFYLCAWSKGGSGTDTQYFGPGTRLTVL.

This chain links TRBV7-4 with TRBJ1-2; no reliable D call. The CDR3 consists of 15 residues. V lost 5 bases and J lost 8, with 21 bases in between. Per the germline V gene, CDR1 is SGHVT and CDR2 is SQSDAQ. This CDR3 is CASSLAHSLADGYTF. CDR3 DNA: TGTGCCAGCAGCCTCGCGCATAGCCTTGCTGACGGCTACACCTTC.

The chain links TRBV28 to TRBJ1-5; 7 bases are shared with TRBD1. The CDR3 contains 14 residues. V trimming: 6 bases; J trimming: 7 bases; junction bases outside the gene matches: 9. Germline CDR1 MDHEN, CDR2 SYDVKM. CDR3 in amino acids: CASRPDRAGQPQHF. The CDR3 bases are TGTGCCAGCAGGCCTGACAGGGCAGGGCAGCCCCAGCATTTT.

In nucleotides, the CDR3 is TGTGCCAGCAGTCTACAGCGGGGGCCCTACGAGCAGTACTTC. Translating it yields CASSLQRGPYEQYF. This chain joins TRBV6-5 and TRBJ2-7; 8 positions match TRBD2. Losses at the gene ends were 5 bases for V and 2 bases for J; bases not matched to a gene: 5. Germline lookup yields CDR1 MNHEY and CDR2 SVGAGI. This CDR3 has 14 residues.